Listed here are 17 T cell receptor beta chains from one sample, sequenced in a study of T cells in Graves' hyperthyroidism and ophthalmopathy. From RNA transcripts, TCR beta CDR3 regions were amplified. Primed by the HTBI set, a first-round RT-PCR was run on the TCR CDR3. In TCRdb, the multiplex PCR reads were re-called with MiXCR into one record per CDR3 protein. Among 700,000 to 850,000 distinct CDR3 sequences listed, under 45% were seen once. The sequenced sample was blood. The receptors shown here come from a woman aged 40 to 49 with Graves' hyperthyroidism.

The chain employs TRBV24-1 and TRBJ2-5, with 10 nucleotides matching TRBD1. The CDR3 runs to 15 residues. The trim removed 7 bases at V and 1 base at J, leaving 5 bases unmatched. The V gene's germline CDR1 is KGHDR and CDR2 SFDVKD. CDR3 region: CATSSGTGAQETQYF. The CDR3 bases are TGTGCCACCAGCTCCGGGACAGGGGCCCAAGAGACCCAGTACTTC.

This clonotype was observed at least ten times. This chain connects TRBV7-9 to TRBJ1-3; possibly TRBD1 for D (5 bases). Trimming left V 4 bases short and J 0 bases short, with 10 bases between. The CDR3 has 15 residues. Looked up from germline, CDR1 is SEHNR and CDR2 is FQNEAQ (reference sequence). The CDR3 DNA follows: TGTGCCAGCAGCTCCCGGGGCAACTCTGGAAACACCATATATTTT. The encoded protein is CASSSRGNSGNTIYF.

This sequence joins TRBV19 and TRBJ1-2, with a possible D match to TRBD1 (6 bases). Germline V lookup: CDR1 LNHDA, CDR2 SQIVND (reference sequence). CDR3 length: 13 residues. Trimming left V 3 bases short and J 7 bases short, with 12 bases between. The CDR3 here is CASSIRGYGGYTF. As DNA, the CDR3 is TGTGCCAGTAGTATCAGGGGCTACGGTGGCTACACCTTC.

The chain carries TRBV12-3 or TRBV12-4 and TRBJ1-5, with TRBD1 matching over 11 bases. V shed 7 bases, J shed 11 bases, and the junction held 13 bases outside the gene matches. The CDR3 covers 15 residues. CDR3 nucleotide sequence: TGTGCCAGCATGGACCGGGACAGGGGGGCAGGGACCCAGCATTTT. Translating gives CASMDRDRGAGTQHF.

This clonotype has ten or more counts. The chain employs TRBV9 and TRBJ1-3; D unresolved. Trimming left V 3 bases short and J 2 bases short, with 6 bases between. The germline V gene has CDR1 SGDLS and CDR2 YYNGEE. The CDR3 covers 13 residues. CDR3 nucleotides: TGTGCCAGCAGCGCGGCGGCTGGAAACACCATATATTTT. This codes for CASSAAAGNTIYF.

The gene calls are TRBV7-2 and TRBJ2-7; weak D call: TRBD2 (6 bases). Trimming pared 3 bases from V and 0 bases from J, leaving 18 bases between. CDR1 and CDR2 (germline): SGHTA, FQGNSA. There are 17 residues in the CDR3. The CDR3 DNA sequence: TGTGCCAGCAGCTTTGCGGGACTTAGGGATAGCTCCTACGAGCAGTACTTC. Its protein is CASSFAGLRDSSYEQYF.

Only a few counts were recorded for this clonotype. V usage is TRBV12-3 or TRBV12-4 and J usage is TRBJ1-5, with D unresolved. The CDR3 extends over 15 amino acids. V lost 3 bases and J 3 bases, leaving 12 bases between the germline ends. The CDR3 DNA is TGTGCCAGCAGTTTGGCAGGTTCTGTCAATCAGCCCCAGCATTTT. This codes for CASSLAGSVNQPQHF.

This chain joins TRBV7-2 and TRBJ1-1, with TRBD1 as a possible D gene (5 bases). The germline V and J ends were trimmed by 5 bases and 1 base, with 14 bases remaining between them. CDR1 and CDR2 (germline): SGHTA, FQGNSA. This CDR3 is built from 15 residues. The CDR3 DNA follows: TGTGCCAGCAGCAAAACAGGAAAAGGGAACACTGAAGCTTTCTTT. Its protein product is CASSKTGKGNTEAFF.

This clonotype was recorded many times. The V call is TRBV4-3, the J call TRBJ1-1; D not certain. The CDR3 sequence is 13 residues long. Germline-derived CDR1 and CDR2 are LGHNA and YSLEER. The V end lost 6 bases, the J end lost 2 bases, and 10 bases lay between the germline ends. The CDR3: CASSIELNTEAFF. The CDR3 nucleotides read TGCGCCAGCAGTATAGAGCTAAACACTGAAGCTTTCTTT.

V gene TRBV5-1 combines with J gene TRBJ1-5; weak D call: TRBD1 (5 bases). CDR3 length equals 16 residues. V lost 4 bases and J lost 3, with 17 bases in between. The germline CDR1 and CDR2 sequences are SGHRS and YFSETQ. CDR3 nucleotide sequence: TGCGCCAGCAGCATTAAAACAGGTTACAACAATCAGCCCCAGCATTTT. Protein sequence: CASSIKTGYNNQPQHF.

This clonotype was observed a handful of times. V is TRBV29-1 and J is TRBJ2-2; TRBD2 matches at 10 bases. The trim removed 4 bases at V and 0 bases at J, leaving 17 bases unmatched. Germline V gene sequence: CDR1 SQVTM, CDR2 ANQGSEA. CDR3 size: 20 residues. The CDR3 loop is CSVALTPSGRSNANTGELFF. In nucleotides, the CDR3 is TGCAGCGTTGCGCTCACGCCTAGCGGGAGATCGAACGCGAACACCGGGGAGCTGTTTTTT.

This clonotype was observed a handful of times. The CDR3 DNA sequence: TGTGCCAGCAGACCGAGGACAGACACGAACACCGGGGAGCTGTTTTTT. Translated: CASRPRTDTNTGELFF. The chain recombines TRBV10-3 with TRBJ2-2, with a tentative D call TRBD1 (6 bases). Germline V gene lookup returns CDR1 ENHRY and CDR2 SYGVKD. The ends were cut back, 10 bases at V and 0 bases at J, with 18 bases in the middle. This CDR3 has 16 amino acids.

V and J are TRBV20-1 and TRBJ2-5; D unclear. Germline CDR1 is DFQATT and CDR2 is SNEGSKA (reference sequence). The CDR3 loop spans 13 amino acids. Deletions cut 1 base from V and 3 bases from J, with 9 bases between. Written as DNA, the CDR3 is TGCAGTGCTAGAGGTACTACCAAAGAGACCCAGTACTTC. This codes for CSARGTTKETQYF.

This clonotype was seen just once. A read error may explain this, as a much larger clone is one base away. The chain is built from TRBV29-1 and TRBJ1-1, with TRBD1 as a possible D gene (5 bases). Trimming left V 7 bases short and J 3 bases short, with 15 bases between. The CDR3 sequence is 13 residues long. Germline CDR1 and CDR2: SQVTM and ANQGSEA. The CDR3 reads CSARPAGDTEAFF. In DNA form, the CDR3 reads TGCAGCGCTCGTCCGGCGGGGGACACTGAAGCTTTCTTT.

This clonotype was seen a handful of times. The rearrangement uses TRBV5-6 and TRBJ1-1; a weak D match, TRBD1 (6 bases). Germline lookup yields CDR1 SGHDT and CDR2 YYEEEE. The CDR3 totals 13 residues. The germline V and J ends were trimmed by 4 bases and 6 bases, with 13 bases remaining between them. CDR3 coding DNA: TGTGCCAGCAGCGCGGGGGGGCTCGCTGAAGCTTTCTTT. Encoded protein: CASSAGGLAEAFF.

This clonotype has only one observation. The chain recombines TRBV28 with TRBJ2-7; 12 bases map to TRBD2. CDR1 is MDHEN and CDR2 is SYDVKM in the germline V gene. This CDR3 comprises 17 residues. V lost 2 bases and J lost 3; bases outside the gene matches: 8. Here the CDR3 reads CASSLAPSGRAFYEQYF. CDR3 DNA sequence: TGTGCCAGCAGTTTAGCCCCTAGCGGGAGGGCCTTCTACGAGCAGTACTTC. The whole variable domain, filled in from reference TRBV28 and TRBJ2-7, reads DVKVTQSSRYLVKRTGEKVFLECVQDMDHENMFWYRQDPGLGLRLIYFSYDVKMKEKGDIPEGYSVSREKKERFSLILESASTNQTSMYLCASSLAPSGRAFYEQYFGPGTRLTVT.

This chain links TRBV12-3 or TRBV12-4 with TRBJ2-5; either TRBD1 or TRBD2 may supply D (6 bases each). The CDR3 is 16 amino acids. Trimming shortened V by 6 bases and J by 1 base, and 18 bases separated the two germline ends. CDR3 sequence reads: CASSPHGGRPQETQYF. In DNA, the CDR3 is TGTGCCAGCAGCCCCCATGGGGGGCGGCCCCAAGAGACCCAGTACTTC.